These T cell receptor beta chains were read from a single sample in a study of T cell changes during pregnancy in multiple sclerosis. Measured with immunoSEQ multiplex PCR; TCRdb has only the in-frame clones, and not every one. The table lists about 34,000 clones, roughly 93% of them singletons. The material sequenced was peripheral blood, taken in the second trimester of pregnancy. These receptors were taken from a female donor in good health, enrolled as a control in a pregnancy study. The CDR3 runs from the conserved cysteine through the conserved F or W. The D gene is left open where the match is weak. A row's size may be missing; if present it is once, few, many or a size class.

j_gene: TRBJ1-6; abundance: -; len: 18; d_gene: TRBD1; v_gene: TRBV5-1; CDR3nt: TGCGCCAGCAGCGGGCAGCTAAGCGGTGGGACAGGGAATACACCCCTCCACTTT; CDR3aa: CASSGQLSGGTGNTPLHF
j_gene: TRBJ2-7; abundance: -; len: 14; d_gene: -; v_gene: TRBV2; CDR3nt: TGTGCCAGCAGTGATTCCTGGCCCTCCTACGAGCAGTACTTC; CDR3aa: CASSDSWPSYEQYF
j_gene: TRBJ1-1; abundance: -; len: 13; d_gene: -; v_gene: TRBV14; CDR3nt: TGTGCCAGCAGCCTGACAGTGAACACTGAAGCTTTCTTT; CDR3aa: CASSLTVNTEAFF
j_gene: TRBJ1-3; abundance: -; len: 12; d_gene: -; v_gene: TRBV7-9; CDR3nt: TGTGCCAGCAGCGTTATTCTCCGCACCATATATTTT; CDR3aa: CASSVILRTIYF
j_gene: TRBJ2-1; abundance: -; len: 15; d_gene: TRBD2; v_gene: TRBV19; CDR3nt: TGTGCCAGTAGTATTAGAGCGGGGGGGCCGAATGAGCAGTTCTTC; CDR3aa: CASSIRAGGPNEQFF
j_gene: TRBJ2-3; abundance: -; len: 14; d_gene: -; v_gene: TRBV7-2; CDR3nt: TGTGCCGGGGTGCGGGGCGGGCAGGGAGATACGCAGTATTTT; CDR3aa: CAGVRGGQGDTQYF
j_gene: TRBJ2-7; abundance: few; len: 15; d_gene: TRBD1; v_gene: TRBV10-3; CDR3nt: TGTGCCATCAGTGAGTCGAACAACAGGGGCTACGAGCAGTACTTC; CDR3aa: CAISESNNRGYEQYF
j_gene: TRBJ2-1; abundance: -; len: 15; d_gene: TRBD2; v_gene: TRBV5-4; CDR3nt: TGTGCCAGCACATCATCCCTAGCGGTAAGCAATGAGCAGTTCTTC; CDR3aa: CASTSSLAVSNEQFF
j_gene: TRBJ1-3; abundance: once; len: 18; d_gene: -; v_gene: TRBV4-1; CDR3nt: TGCGCCAGCAGCCAAGGACATGGTGTCTCCTCCTCTGGAAACACCATATATTTT; CDR3aa: CASSQGHGVSSSGNTIYF
j_gene: TRBJ2-7; abundance: -; len: 16; d_gene: TRBD2; v_gene: TRBV30; CDR3nt: TGTGCCTGGAGGGGGGTTAGCGGGAGGGCGTACTACGAGCAGTACTTC; CDR3aa: CAWRGVSGRAYYEQYF
j_gene: TRBJ1-3; abundance: -; len: 15; d_gene: -; v_gene: TRBV6-1; CDR3nt: TGTGCCAGCAGTGTTGAGGGTTCTTCTGGAAACACCATATATTTT; CDR3aa: CASSVEGSSGNTIYF
j_gene: TRBJ2-1; abundance: -; len: 12; d_gene: -; v_gene: TRBV30; CDR3nt: TGTGCCTGGAGTGTATCACTCAATGAGCAGTTCTTC; CDR3aa: CAWSVSLNEQFF
j_gene: TRBJ2-5; abundance: -; len: 14; d_gene: -; v_gene: TRBV19; CDR3nt: TGTGCCAGTGGGAGTAGGTGGGAGCGGGAGACCCAGTACTTC; CDR3aa: CASGSRWERETQYF
j_gene: TRBJ2-3; abundance: -; len: 16; d_gene: TRBD2; v_gene: TRBV9; CDR3nt: TGTGCCAGCAGCGAGCTACTAGCGGGGGGCCCAGATACGCAGTATTTT; CDR3aa: CASSELLAGGPDTQYF
j_gene: TRBJ1-2; abundance: -; len: 15; d_gene: TRBD1; v_gene: TRBV28; CDR3nt: TGTGCCAGCAGTCCCCGGACAGGGAAAGGCTATGGCTACACCTTC; CDR3aa: CASSPRTGKGYGYTF
j_gene: TRBJ2-1; abundance: -; len: 16; d_gene: -; v_gene: TRBV9; CDR3nt: TGTGCCAGCAGCGCCTCCTCAAAGCGGCTCCCCAATGAGCAGTTCTTC; CDR3aa: CASSASSKRLPNEQFF
j_gene: TRBJ2-7; abundance: -; len: 14; d_gene: -; v_gene: TRBV5-1; CDR3nt: TGCGCCAGCAGCTTGCCCAGCGGAGGGTACGAGCAGTACTTC; CDR3aa: CASSLPSGGYEQYF
j_gene: TRBJ2-3; abundance: -; len: 18; d_gene: TRBD2; v_gene: TRBV11-2; CDR3nt: TGTGCCAGCAGCCGAGGACTAGCGGGAGGACTTAGCACAGATACGCAGTATTTT; CDR3aa: CASSRGLAGGLSTDTQYF
j_gene: TRBJ1-4; abundance: -; len: 13; d_gene: -; v_gene: TRBV4-3; CDR3nt: TGCGCCAGCAGCCAAGACGCAGGGGAAAAACTGTTTTTT; CDR3aa: CASSQDAGEKLFF
j_gene: TRBJ2-1; abundance: -; len: 17; d_gene: TRBD2; v_gene: TRBV7-3; CDR3nt: TGTGCCAGCAGCTTAGCTCTCACGAGCGGGGGGGCAAATGAGCAGTTCTTC; CDR3aa: CASSLALTSGGANEQFF
j_gene: TRBJ2-1; abundance: few; len: 14; d_gene: TRBD2; v_gene: TRBV4-1; CDR3nt: TGCGCCAGCAGCCCCGGGACTAGAGGCGGTGAGCAGTTCTTC; CDR3aa: CASSPGTRGGEQFF
j_gene: TRBJ2-7; abundance: -; len: 15; d_gene: TRBD1; v_gene: TRBV6-6; CDR3nt: TGTGCCAGCAATCCCCCGGGACAGGGGTCCTACGAGCAGTACTTC; CDR3aa: CASNPPGQGSYEQYF
j_gene: TRBJ2-7; abundance: once; len: 12; d_gene: -; v_gene: TRBV5-6; CDR3nt: TGTGCCAGCAGCTTGGCCAACTACGAGCAGTACTTC; CDR3aa: CASSLANYEQYF
j_gene: TRBJ2-1; abundance: -; len: 16; d_gene: TRBD1; v_gene: TRBV11-2; CDR3nt: TGTGCCAGCAGCTTGACTCAAGCGGCAGGGGGCGGTGAGCAGTTCTTC; CDR3aa: CASSLTQAAGGGEQFF
j_gene: TRBJ2-7; abundance: -; len: 15; d_gene: -; v_gene: TRBV5-1; CDR3nt: TGCGCCAGCAGCTTGTTGGATCGGCGGGGCAACGAGCAGTACTTC; CDR3aa: CASSLLDRRGNEQYF
j_gene: TRBJ1-4; abundance: -; len: 15; d_gene: -; v_gene: TRBV6-6; CDR3nt: TGTGCCAGCAGTTACCTTCAGGTTACTAATGAAAAACTGTTTTTT; CDR3aa: CASSYLQVTNEKLFF
j_gene: TRBJ1-6; abundance: -; len: 15; d_gene: -; v_gene: TRBV5-1; CDR3nt: TGCGCCAGCAGCTTGGAGAGGCAGGGCATTTCACCCCTCCACTTT; CDR3aa: CASSLERQGISPLHF
j_gene: TRBJ1-4; abundance: -; len: 15; d_gene: -; v_gene: TRBV5-8; CDR3nt: TGTGCCAGCAGCCCCGGGAGGGCTGTTAATGAAAAACTGTTTTTT; CDR3aa: CASSPGRAVNEKLFF
j_gene: TRBJ1-1; abundance: once; len: 14; d_gene: -; v_gene: TRBV18; CDR3nt: TGTGCCAGCTCACCAGAGGCCTTAAACACTGAAGCTTTCTTT; CDR3aa: CASSPEALNTEAFF
j_gene: TRBJ1-2; abundance: -; len: 15; d_gene: -; v_gene: TRBV6-5; CDR3nt: TGTGCCAGCAGTTACGTCCCTCCAGATCGATGGGGCTACACCTTC; CDR3aa: CASSYVPPDRWGYTF
j_gene: TRBJ1-2; abundance: -; len: 18; d_gene: TRBD1; v_gene: TRBV11-2; CDR3nt: TGTGCCAGCAGCTTAGTCCGACAGGGACATTCTCCTAACTATGGCTACACCTTC; CDR3aa: CASSLVRQGHSPNYGYTF
j_gene: TRBJ2-3; abundance: -; len: 16; d_gene: TRBD2; v_gene: TRBV6-1; CDR3nt: TGTGCCAGCAGTGCCCTACTAGCGGGGGGCGCAGATACGCAGTATTTT; CDR3aa: CASSALLAGGADTQYF
j_gene: TRBJ2-6; abundance: -; len: 16; d_gene: TRBD1; v_gene: TRBV18; CDR3nt: TGTGCCAGCTCATCAAAACAGGGGGCTGGGGCCAACGTCCTGACTTTC; CDR3aa: CASSSKQGAGANVLTF
j_gene: TRBJ2-5; abundance: -; len: 15; d_gene: TRBD1; v_gene: TRBV27; CDR3nt: TGTGCCAGCAAGGATTACAGGGGGCGGCGGGAGACCCAGTACTTC; CDR3aa: CASKDYRGRRETQYF
j_gene: TRBJ2-1; abundance: -; len: 16; d_gene: TRBD2; v_gene: TRBV5-1; CDR3nt: TGCGCCAGCAGCCGCATTAGCGGGAGAGCCTACAATGAGCAGTTCTTC; CDR3aa: CASSRISGRAYNEQFF
j_gene: TRBJ1-1; abundance: once; len: 12; d_gene: -; v_gene: TRBV25-1; CDR3nt: TGTGCCAGCGACAGCTTAGGCACTGAAGCTTTCTTT; CDR3aa: CASDSLGTEAFF
j_gene: TRBJ2-7; abundance: -; len: 15; d_gene: TRBD2; v_gene: TRBV7-2; CDR3nt: TGTGCCAGCAGGAATAGCGGGGGGGCCGGGTACGAGCAGTACTTC; CDR3aa: CASRNSGGAGYEQYF
j_gene: TRBJ1-1; abundance: -; len: 16; d_gene: TRBD1; v_gene: TRBV5-1; CDR3nt: TGCGCCAGCAGCTGGCGACAGGGGGCTATGGACACTGAAGCTTTCTTT; CDR3aa: CASSWRQGAMDTEAFF
j_gene: TRBJ1-3; abundance: -; len: 15; d_gene: -; v_gene: TRBV18; CDR3nt: TGTGCCAGCTCACCAGGGACTAACTCTGGAAACACCATATATTTT; CDR3aa: CASSPGTNSGNTIYF
j_gene: TRBJ2-1; abundance: -; len: 17; d_gene: TRBD2; v_gene: TRBV5-6; CDR3nt: TGTGCCAGCAGCCGATTGGGAAGCGGGGGCAAGTACAATGAGCAGTTCTTC; CDR3aa: CASSRLGSGGKYNEQFF
j_gene: TRBJ1-4; abundance: -; len: 12; d_gene: TRBD1; v_gene: TRBV6-5; CDR3nt: TGTGCCGCCCGGGACAGTAATGAAAAACTGTTTTTT; CDR3aa: CAARDSNEKLFF
j_gene: TRBJ2-1; abundance: -; len: 15; d_gene: -; v_gene: TRBV9; CDR3nt: TGTGCCAGCAGCGTTAGCGGTAGCTCCTACAATGAGCAGTTCTTC; CDR3aa: CASSVSGSSYNEQFF
j_gene: TRBJ1-1; abundance: -; len: 15; d_gene: -; v_gene: TRBV25-1; CDR3nt: TGTGCCAGCAGTGAATCTAGGGGTATGAACACTGAAGCTTTCTTT; CDR3aa: CASSESRGMNTEAFF
j_gene: TRBJ2-5; abundance: once; len: 13; d_gene: TRBD2; v_gene: TRBV18; CDR3nt: TGTGCCAGCTCACCGCGGGGGCAAGAGACCCAGTACTTC; CDR3aa: CASSPRGQETQYF
j_gene: TRBJ2-5; abundance: -; len: 14; d_gene: -; v_gene: TRBV11-1; CDR3nt: TGTGCCAGCAGCTTAGCTAGTCTCCAAGAGACCCAGTACTTC; CDR3aa: CASSLASLQETQYF
j_gene: TRBJ1-2; abundance: -; len: 14; d_gene: -; v_gene: TRBV30; CDR3nt: TGTGCCGCCACGAGCGGCGGGGATGGATATGGCTACACCTTC; CDR3aa: CAATSGGDGYGYTF
j_gene: TRBJ2-5; abundance: -; len: 15; d_gene: TRBD1; v_gene: TRBV6-1; CDR3nt: TGTGCCAGCAGTCTAGGGACAGGGGGCGGGGAGACCCAGTACTTC; CDR3aa: CASSLGTGGGETQYF
j_gene: TRBJ2-7; abundance: -; len: 14; d_gene: -; v_gene: TRBV14; CDR3nt: TGTGCCAGCAGCAGTACAGGAGTCCGTTTAGGGCAGTACTTC; CDR3aa: CASSSTGVRLGQYF
j_gene: TRBJ2-6; abundance: -; len: 15; d_gene: -; v_gene: TRBV2; CDR3nt: TGTGCCAGCAGTGAATGGAGCTCTGGGGCCAACGTCCTGACTTTC; CDR3aa: CASSEWSSGANVLTF
j_gene: TRBJ1-2; abundance: -; len: 14; d_gene: -; v_gene: TRBV6-6; CDR3nt: TGTGCCAGCAGTTCAGGGGACCTCGGGTATGGCTACACCTTC; CDR3aa: CASSSGDLGYGYTF
j_gene: TRBJ2-1; abundance: once; len: 15; d_gene: TRBD2; v_gene: TRBV9; CDR3nt: TGTGCCAGCAGCGTAACCCTAGCGGGGGGTCAAGAGCAGTTCTTC; CDR3aa: CASSVTLAGGQEQFF